The present T cell receptor beta chain was sequenced within a study of STAT5B mutations in CD4+ large granular lymphocyte leukemia. The table lists this clone with a few counts. CDR1 and CDR2 (germline): SQVTM, ANQGSEA. This CDR3 is built from 13 residues. The ends lost 3 bases at V and 4 bases at J; junction bases unmatched: 2. Sequencing was performed with immunoSEQ multiplex PCR; in TCRdb, only in-frame clones are kept and a portion is missing. The sample yields around 24,000 clones, 74% seen once. The sequenced sample was CD4+ T cells from blood buffy coats. This chain uses TRBV29-1 with TRBJ1-1; 10 nucleotides match TRBD1. This sequence originates from a human donor in good health. CDR3 sequence reads: CSVDRTGGTEAFF. The CDR3 DNA reads TGCAGCGTTGACAGGACAGGGGGCACTGAAGCTTTCTTT.